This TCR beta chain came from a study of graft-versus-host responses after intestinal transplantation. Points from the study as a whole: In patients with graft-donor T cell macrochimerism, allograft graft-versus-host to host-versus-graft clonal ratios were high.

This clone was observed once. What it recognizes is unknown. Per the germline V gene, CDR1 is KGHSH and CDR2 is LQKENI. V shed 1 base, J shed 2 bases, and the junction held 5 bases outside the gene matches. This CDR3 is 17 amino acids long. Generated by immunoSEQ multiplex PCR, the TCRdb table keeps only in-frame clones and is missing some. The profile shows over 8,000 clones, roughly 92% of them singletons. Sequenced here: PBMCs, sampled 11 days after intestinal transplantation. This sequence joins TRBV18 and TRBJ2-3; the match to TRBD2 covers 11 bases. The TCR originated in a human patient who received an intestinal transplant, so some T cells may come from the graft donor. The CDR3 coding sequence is TGTGCCAGCTCACCACTCACGGGACTAGCGGCCACAGATACGCAGTATTTT. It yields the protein CASSPLTGLAATDTQYF. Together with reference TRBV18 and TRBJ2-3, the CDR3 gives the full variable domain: NAGVMQNPRHLVRRRGQEARLRCSPMKGHSHVYWYRQLPEEGLKFMVYLQKENIIDESGMPKERFSAEFPKEGPSILRIQQVVRGDSAAYFCASSPLTGLAATDTQYFGPGTRLTVL.